Included here is one T cell receptor (beta chain) sequence, with context. Antigen specificity is unknown. This specimen belongs to a study of human T cells and chemical hapten exposure. Study as a whole: Application of 0.01% DPC to the upper back was done by patch test, with a reading at 6 days.

The library gave individual cDNA molecules unique molecular identifiers. A single record per CDR3 protein comes from TCRdb applying MiXCR to the RACE reads. The sample has some 88,000 distinct CDR3 sequences; approximately 11% are singletons. V lost 4 bases and J lost 6; bases outside the gene matches: 2. CDR1 and CDR2 (germline): SGDLS, YYNGEE. This CDR3 is built from 12 residues. Noted time point: patch test 2, 6 weeks after DPC sensitization. The treatment here: therapeutic diphenylcyclopropenone sensitization with weekly scalp DPC. Study-wide results and caveats: Since the donors had alopecia, their immune response may not be the same as that of healthy people.

The chain joins TRBV9 to TRBJ2-3, with 7 nucleotides matching TRBD2. This sample comprised whole blood, obtained in connection with sensitization to the hapten diphenylcyclopropenone (DPC). This receptor was taken from a man aged 35 to 55 with alopecia areata. Some clones in this sample may be carry-over from other donors' samples. As DNA, the CDR3 is TGTGCCAGCAGCCCAGCGGGGGATACGCAGTATTTT. This translates into CASSPAGDTQYF.